One and the same sample provided the 26 T cell receptor beta chains below, sequenced in a study of blood T cell repertoires in COVID-19. This table comes from immunoSEQ multiplex PCR, and its TCRdb copy is limited to in-frame clones, with some not included. The data contain 150,000 or so clones, 60% to 80% of them seen just once; the ten biggest clones take up roughly 10%. The sequencing input was peripheral blood. Source of these receptors: a woman in her forties or fifties with active or convalescent COVID-19.

CDR3 protein: CASRDTGPYGYTF. For the CDR3, the DNA is TGTGCCAGCAGAGATACAGGGCCCTATGGCTACACCTTC. The chain couples TRBV6-5 to TRBJ1-2; a weak D match, TRBD1 (6 bases). V lost 6 bases and J lost 4, with 12 bases in between. The CDR3 covers 13 residues. Germline-derived CDR1 and CDR2 are MNHEY and SVGAGI.

This clone appeared once. The chain is built from TRBV25-1 and TRBJ1-6; D remains unclear. The V and J ends lost 5 bases and 6 bases respectively, with 8 bases between them. Per the germline V gene, CDR1 is MGHDK and CDR2 is SYGVNS. This CDR3 is built from 13 residues. The CDR3 bases are TGTGCCAGCAGTCCCCTCCTTAATTCACCCCTCCACTTT. As protein: CASSPLLNSPLHF.

This clone has just one count. This sequence joins TRBV5-1 and TRBJ2-5; 8 nucleotides match TRBD1. CDR1 and CDR2 (germline): SGHRS, YFSETQ. The CDR3 is 14 residues long. V gave up 2 bases and J gave up 5 bases; unmatched junction bases: 5. The CDR3 DNA reads TGCGCCAGCAGCTTTCGGACAGGGCTCGAGACCCAGTACTTC. It specifies CASSFRTGLETQYF.

The chain has TRBV15 and TRBJ1-4, with D hard to call. Germline V gives CDR1 LNHNV, CDR2 YYDKDF (reference sequence). Trimming stripped 0 bases from V and 10 bases from J, with 12 bases between. The CDR3 spans 14 residues. CDR3 nucleotides: TGTGCCACCAGCAGAGATATCACATCTGGAAAACTGTTTTTT. This sequence encodes CATSRDITSGKLFF.

V and J are TRBV19 and TRBJ2-1; 7 bases map to TRBD1. Germline trimming cut 9 bases from V and 6 bases from J; bases unmatched to any gene: 14. The CDR3 has 15 amino acids. Germline assignment: CDR1 LNHDA and CDR2 SQIVND (reference sequence). CDR3 sequence (DNA): TGTGCCAGAAAATTGGGACAGCGAGGGAGCAATGAGCAGTTCTTC. The encoded protein is CARKLGQRGSNEQFF.

The chain has TRBV29-1 and TRBJ2-5; tentatively, D is TRBD2 (5 bases). The CDR3 has 14 residues. The V end was cut by 6 bases, the J end by 5 bases, with 19 bases between. Germline V gene data show CDR1 as SQVTM and CDR2 as ANQGSEA. CDR3 DNA: TGCAGCGTGCGAAGGACTTCGGGGAGTGAGACCCAGTACTTC. This encodes CSVRRTSGSETQYF.

The chain links TRBV6-5 to TRBJ2-1; D may be TRBD2 (6 bases). Between the trimmed V and J ends, which lost 5 bases and 1 base, there was a span of 9 bases. This CDR3 region has 14 residues. Germline V CDR1 and CDR2: MNHEY, SVGAGI. The CDR3 DNA reads TGTGCCAGCAGTCACCGGGGGTCCTACAATGAGCAGTTCTTC. Its translation: CASSHRGSYNEQFF.

V and J are TRBV5-1 and TRBJ2-5, with 10 bases that match TRBD1. This CDR3 is 16 amino acids long. The germline CDR1 and CDR2 sequences are SGHRS and YFSETQ. With 0 bases clipped from V and 5 bases from J, the junction kept 7 bases outside the gene matches. CDR3 in DNA: TGCGCCAGCAGCTTGGCTGACAGGGGGCGTTGGGAGACCCAGTACTTC. Translation: CASSLADRGRWETQYF. Filled out from reference TRBV5-1 and TRBJ2-5, the complete variable domain reads KAGVTQTPRYLIKTRGQQVTLSCSPISGHRSVSWYQQTPGQGLQFLFEYFSETQRNKGNFPGRFSGRQFSNSRSEMNVSTLELGDSALYLCASSLADRGRWETQYFGPGTRLLVL.

The chain carries TRBV5-4 and TRBJ2-5; 11 positions agree with TRBD2. This CDR3 region has 16 residues. Looked up from germline, CDR1 is SGHNT and CDR2 is YYREEE (reference sequence). V was pared by 3 bases and J by 9 bases, with 13 bases of the junction left unmatched. For the CDR3, the DNA is TGTGCCAGCAGCTCTCGTAGCGGGAGGGCCCCCCAGGCCCAGTACTTC. This translates into CASSSRSGRAPQAQYF. The full variable domain, with the rest looked up from reference TRBV5-4 and TRBJ2-5, is ETGVTQSPTHLIKTRGQQVTLRCSSQSGHNTVSWYQQALGQGPQFIFQYYREEENGRGNFPPRFSGLQFPNYSSELNVNALELDDSALYLCASSSRSGRAPQAQYFGPGTRLLVL.

This clone was counted a single time. The chain couples TRBV3-1 (or the pseudogene TRBV3-2) to TRBJ2-5; possible D gene TRBD2, 8 bases. Germline values: CDR1 LGHDT, CDR2 YNNKEL (reference sequence). V lost 11 bases to trimming and J lost 5 bases, with 15 bases between them. The CDR3 consists of 12 residues. The CDR3 DNA sequence: TGTGCCCGGGAGGGGGCTGGGGAGACCCAGTACTTC. The encoded protein is CAREGAGETQYF.

This chain links TRBV25-1 with TRBJ2-7, with D tentatively TRBD1 (6 bases). The CDR3 runs to 13 residues. Germline assignment: CDR1 MGHDK and CDR2 SYGVNS. V was shortened by 8 bases and J by 5 bases, with 16 bases between the two germline ends. The CDR3 is CASADRFYHEQYF. For the CDR3, the DNA is TGTGCCAGCGCCGACAGGTTTTACCACGAGCAGTACTTC.

Comment on this clone: This CDR3 is also generated by other DNA sequences in the sample. This sequence joins TRBV19 and TRBJ1-5; D call uncertain. This CDR3 has 15 residues. V lost 6 bases, J lost 0 bases, and 12 bases lay in between. Germline lookup yields CDR1 LNHDA and CDR2 SQIVND (reference sequence). In DNA form, the CDR3 reads TGTGCCAGTAGCCGAGGGCTGTATAGCAATCAGCCCCAGCATTTT. Amino acid sequence: CASSRGLYSNQPQHF. The full variable domain, in which reference TRBV19 and TRBJ1-5 provide the parts outside the CDR3, is DGGITQSPKYLFRKEGQNVTLSCEQNLNHDAMYWYRQDPGQGLRLIYYSQIVNDFQKGDIAEGYSVSREKKESFPLTVTSAQKNPTAFYLCASSRGLYSNQPQHFGDGTRLSIL.

This clone occurred a few times. This chain links TRBV11-2 with TRBJ2-5; a weak D match, TRBD1 (6 bases). Germline V gene lookup returns CDR1 SGHAT and CDR2 FQNNGV. Trimming took off 0 bases at V and 4 bases at J, with 15 bases between the two ends. The CDR3 covers 16 residues. CDR3 region: CASSLDLVGARETQYF. The CDR3 DNA follows: TGTGCCAGCAGCTTAGACCTCGTGGGGGCCCGAGAGACCCAGTACTTC.

The chain joins TRBV5-1 to TRBJ1-1, with 7 nucleotides matching TRBD1. The V segment lost 1 base and the J segment 1 base; nucleotides outside the gene matches: 7. The CDR3 contains 16 residues. CDR1 is SGHRS and CDR2 is YFSETQ in the germline V gene. Here the CDR3 reads CASSLSDRDQNTEAFF. CDR3 nucleotides: TGCGCCAGCAGCTTGTCCGACAGGGATCAGAACACTGAAGCTTTCTTT.

The chain uses TRBV4-2 and TRBJ2-7, with D possibly matching TRBD2 (5 bases). This CDR3 has 15 residues. Trimming cost V 3 bases and J 6 bases, with 18 bases left between them. Germline V lookup: CDR1 LGHNA, CDR2 YNFKEQ. CDR3 bases: TGTGCCAGCAGCCAGCCCCAAGCGGTGGTGGTCGAGCAGTACTTC. Its translation: CASSQPQAVVVEQYF.

V gene TRBV28 combines with J gene TRBJ2-2; TRBD1 matches at 7 bases. The V and J ends lost 2 bases and 7 bases, in that order; junction bases with no gene match: 10. This CDR3 spans 16 amino acids. CDR1 and CDR2 from the germline V gene are MDHEN and SYDVKM. The CDR3 DNA reads as TGTGCCAGCAGTTTACTTCGAAGGGGGCGAGTCGGGGAGCTGTTTTTT. Protein: CASSLLRRGRVGELFF.

The chain employs TRBV5-1 and TRBJ2-1; 9 bases are shared with TRBD2. The CDR3 runs 13 residues. The V segment lost 3 bases and the J segment 8 bases; nucleotides outside the gene matches: 3. Germline CDR1 reads SGHRS; CDR2 reads YFSETQ. The CDR3 spells CASSSVAGDEQFF. CDR3 bases: TGCGCCAGCAGCTCAGTAGCGGGGGATGAGCAGTTCTTC.

The chain couples TRBV5-4 to TRBJ2-3, with 10 bases that match TRBD2. Germline values: CDR1 SGHNT, CDR2 YYREEE (reference sequence). The CDR3 length is 16 residues. The V and J ends lost 0 bases and 9 bases, in that order; junction bases with no gene match: 10. The CDR3 here is CASSLDRRTSGDTQYF. For the CDR3, the DNA is TGTGCCAGCAGCTTGGATCGGCGGACTAGCGGAGACACGCAGTATTTT.

The chain carries TRBV5-1 and TRBJ2-5; D unresolved. Germline-derived CDR1 and CDR2 are SGHRS and YFSETQ. CDR3 length equals 12 residues. V lost 4 bases to trimming and J lost 1 base, with 5 bases between them. The CDR3 loop is CASSQFQETQYF. In DNA, the CDR3 is TGCGCCAGCAGCCAATTCCAAGAGACCCAGTACTTC.

This clone occurred a few times. V is TRBV5-1 and J is TRBJ2-7; perhaps TRBD1 as D (6 bases). CDR1 and CDR2 (germline): SGHRS, YFSETQ. CDR3 length: 16 residues. With 5 bases removed from V and 8 bases from J, the gap between germline ends came to 26 bases. The CDR3 spells CASSPQGYTVVIQQYF. The CDR3 DNA is TGCGCCAGCAGTCCACAGGGCTACACGGTGGTTATTCAGCAGTACTTC.

The chain uses TRBV4-2 and TRBJ1-5; D call uncertain. The CDR3 loop spans 15 amino acids. Germline CDR1 and CDR2: LGHNA and YNFKEQ. Trimming cost V 1 base and J 4 bases, with 11 bases left between them. The CDR3 spells CASSQGRRENQPQHF. As DNA, the CDR3 is TGTGCCAGCAGCCAAGGGAGGCGGGAAAATCAGCCCCAGCATTTT.

The CDR3 protein is CASSLGRFTGELFF. The CDR3, as DNA: TGTGCCAGCAGCCTCGGGAGATTCACCGGGGAGCTGTTTTTT. The rearrangement joins TRBV3-1 (or the pseudogene TRBV3-2) to TRBJ2-2; tentative D call: TRBD2 (6 bases). V lost 4 bases to trimming and J lost 4 bases, with 10 bases between them. The germline V gene encodes CDR1 LGHDT and CDR2 YNNKEL (reference sequence). CDR3 size: 14 residues.

As concerns this clone: One junction end disagrees with the germline gene, perhaps due to a read error. Other DNA sequences from this sample encode an identical CDR3 as well. The gene calls are TRBV6-1 and TRBJ2-3; TRBD1 aligns across 7 bases. Germline assignment: CDR1 MNHNS and CDR2 SASEGT. CDR3 size: 14 residues. The CDR3, as DNA: TGTGCCAGTAGTGAAAGGGGGCATGGAGATACGCAGTATTTT. Its protein is CASSERGHGDTQYF.

The rearrangement uses TRBV7-9 and TRBJ2-4; 10 bases line up with TRBD1. After removal of 1 base from V and 0 bases from J, the junction contained 6 bases not matched to a gene. The V gene's germline CDR1 is SEHNR and CDR2 FQNEAQ (reference sequence). This CDR3 is 18 amino acids long. The CDR3 reads CASSLGVGTGEAKNIQYF. CDR3 coding DNA: TGTGCCAGCAGCTTAGGTGTCGGGACAGGGGAAGCCAAAAACATTCAGTACTTC.

This clone occurred once. The chain is built from TRBV5-1 and TRBJ2-1; possible D gene TRBD2, 5 bases. Germline CDR1 SGHRS, CDR2 YFSETQ. V lost 5 bases, J lost 0 bases, and 6 bases lay in between. This CDR3 is 13 amino acids long. CDR3 loop: CASRGSSYNEQFF. The CDR3, as DNA: TGCGCCAGCAGGGGGAGCTCCTACAATGAGCAGTTCTTC. The complete variable domain, with remaining parts taken from reference TRBV5-1 and TRBJ2-1, reads KAGVTQTPRYLIKTRGQQVTLSCSPISGHRSVSWYQQTPGQGLQFLFEYFSETQRNKGNFPGRFSGRQFSNSRSEMNVSTLELGDSALYLCASRGSSYNEQFFGPGTRLTVL.

The rearrangement joins TRBV19 to TRBJ1-5; TRBD1 might be the D (6 bases). The V end was cut by 5 bases, the J end by 0 bases, with 14 bases between. CDR1 and CDR2 from the germline V gene are LNHDA and SQIVND (reference sequence). The CDR3 has 16 residues. The CDR3 bases are TGTGCCAGTAGTCCAGGACAGCCTTATAGCAATCAGCCCCAGCATTTT. This translates into CASSPGQPYSNQPQHF.